This T cell receptor beta chain stems from a study of T cell repertoires in cytomegalovirus infection. Study-level results: Cumulative frequency of public TCR beta families picked out carriers of CMV plus the relevant HLA.

Points on this clonotype: Its antigen is undetermined.

Each CDR3 protein gets one entry after TCRdb re-called the reads with MiXCR. The table lists 300,000 or so distinct CDR3 sequences, roughly 25% of them singletons. The length of the CDR3 is 15 residues. With V trimmed by 1 base and J by 9 bases, 7 bases remained unmatched. The J gene is TRBJ1-4, the V gene TRBV12-3 or TRBV12-4; 8 bases are a match to TRBD1. The sequence derives from a human donor in good health (CMV status not recorded). Some clones in this sample may be carry-over from other donors' samples. Sequencing used cultured PBMCs, obtained from culture after CMV antigen stimulation. Here the CDR3 reads CASSLGTGKLKKLFF. For the CDR3, the DNA is TGTGCCAGCAGTTTAGGGACAGGGAAGTTGAAAAAACTGTTTTTT.